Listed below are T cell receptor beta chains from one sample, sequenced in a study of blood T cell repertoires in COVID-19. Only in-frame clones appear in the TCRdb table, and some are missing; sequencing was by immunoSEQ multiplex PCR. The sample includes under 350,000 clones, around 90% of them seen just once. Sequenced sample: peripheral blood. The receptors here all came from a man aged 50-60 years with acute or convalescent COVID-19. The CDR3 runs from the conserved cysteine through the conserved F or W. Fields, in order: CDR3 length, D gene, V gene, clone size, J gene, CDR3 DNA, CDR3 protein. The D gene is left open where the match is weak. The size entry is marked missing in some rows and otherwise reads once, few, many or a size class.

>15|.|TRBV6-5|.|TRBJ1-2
TGTGCCAGCAGGCCCTGGGAGGGGGGCCGGGATGGCTACACCTTC
CASRPWEGGRDGYTF
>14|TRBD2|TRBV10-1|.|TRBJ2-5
TGCGCCAGCCGTCTAGCGGGGCAACAAGAGACCCAGTACTTC
CASRLAGQQETQYF
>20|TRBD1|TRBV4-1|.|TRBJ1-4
TGCGCCAGCAGCCAAGATCTCCGGGACAGGGGAGGTGTCACTAATGAAAAACTGTTTTTT
CASSQDLRDRGGVTNEKLFF
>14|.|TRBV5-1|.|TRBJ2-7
TGCGCCAGCAGCTTGCCGGACAACACCTACGAGCAGTACTTC
CASSLPDNTYEQYF
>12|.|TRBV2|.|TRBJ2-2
TGTGCCAGCCGACAGGTCGGCGGGGAGCTGTTTTTT
CASRQVGGELFF
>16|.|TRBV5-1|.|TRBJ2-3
TGCGCCAGCAGCTTGGGTCGGGCAGGGTCGGCAGATACGCAGTATTTT
CASSLGRAGSADTQYF
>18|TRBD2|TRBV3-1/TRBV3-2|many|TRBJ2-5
TGTGCCAGCAGCCAAGGCCAGTTACTAGCGGGGGGGGTAGAGACCCAGTACTTC
CASSQGQLLAGGVETQYF
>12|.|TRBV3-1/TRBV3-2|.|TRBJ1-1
TGTGCCAGCAGCCCCAGAAACACTGAAGCTTTCTTT
CASSPRNTEAFF
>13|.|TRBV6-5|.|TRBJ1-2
TGTGCCAGCAGTTATACAGTTAACTATGGCTACACCTTC
CASSYTVNYGYTF
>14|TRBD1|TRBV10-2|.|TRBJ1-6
TGCGCCAGCAGATCCGGACAGGGAGATTCACCCCTCCACTTT
CASRSGQGDSPLHF
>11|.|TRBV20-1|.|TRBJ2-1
TGCAGTGCCCTTACCTACAATGAGCAGTTCTTC
CSALTYNEQFF
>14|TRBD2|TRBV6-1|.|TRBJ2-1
TGTGCCAGCAGAACCGGGACTAGACTCAATGAGCAGTTCTTC
CASRTGTRLNEQFF
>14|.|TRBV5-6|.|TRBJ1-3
TGTGCCAGCAGCTGGTGGGGAGCCCGAAACACCATATATTTT
CASSWWGARNTIYF
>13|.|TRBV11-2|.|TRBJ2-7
TGTGCCAGCAGCTCCCTGAGCGGTGTCGAGCAGTACTTC
CASSSLSGVEQYF
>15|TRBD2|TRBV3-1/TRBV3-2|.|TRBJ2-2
TGTGCCAGCAGCCAACTAGCGGGGTACACCGGGGAGCTGTTTTTT
CASSQLAGYTGELFF
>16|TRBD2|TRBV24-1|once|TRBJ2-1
TGTGCCACCAGTGATCCAATAGCGGGGGGGCTGGATGAGCAGTTCTTC
CATSDPIAGGLDEQFF
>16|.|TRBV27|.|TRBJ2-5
TGTGCCAGCAGTTTTGGGCAGAGCCCCACCCAAGAGACCCAGTACTTC
CASSFGQSPTQETQYF
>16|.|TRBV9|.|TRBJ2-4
TGTGCCAGCAGCCCAACTCTACAGGGAGCCAAAAACATTCAGTACTTC
CASSPTLQGAKNIQYF
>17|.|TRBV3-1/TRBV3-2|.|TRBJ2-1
TGTGCCAGCAGCCAAGATCCCGCGGCAGACTCCTACAATGAGCAGTTCTTC
CASSQDPAADSYNEQFF
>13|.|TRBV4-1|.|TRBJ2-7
TGCGCCAGCAGCCAAGATTGGGTACAGGAGCAGTACTTC
CASSQDWVQEQYF
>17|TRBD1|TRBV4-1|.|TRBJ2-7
TGCGCCAGCAGCCATAGTCCCGACAGGGGGGGGACCTACGAGCAGTACTTC
CASSHSPDRGGTYEQYF
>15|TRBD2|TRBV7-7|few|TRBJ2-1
TGTGCTAGCAGCTTAGAGGGCGCTAGCGGCAATGAGCAGTTCTTC
CASSLEGASGNEQFF
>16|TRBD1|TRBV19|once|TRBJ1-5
TGTGCCAGTACCCGCGGGACAGCTCGGTACAATCAGCCCCAGCATTTT
CASTRGTARYNQPQHF
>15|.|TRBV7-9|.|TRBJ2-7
TGTGCCAGCAGCCGCGGGTCTGCGAGCTCCTACGAGCAGTACTTC
CASSRGSASSYEQYF
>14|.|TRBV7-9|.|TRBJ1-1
TGTGCCAGCAACACCGACAGTCGGACCACTGAAGCTTTCTTT
CASNTDSRTTEAFF
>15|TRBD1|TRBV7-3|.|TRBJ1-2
TGTGCCAGCAGCTTAAACCCGACAGGGCGTGATGGCTACACCTTC
CASSLNPTGRDGYTF
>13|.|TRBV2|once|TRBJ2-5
TGTGCCAGCACCTGGGGCAGCCAAGAGACCCAGTACTTC
CASTWGSQETQYF
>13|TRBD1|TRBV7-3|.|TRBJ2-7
TGTGCCAGCAGCTCGTCCCGGGACAGGGAACAGTACTTC
CASSSSRDREQYF
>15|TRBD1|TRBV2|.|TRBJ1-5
TGTGCCAGCAGGGGACAGGGATTGGGAAATCAGCCCCAGCATTTT
CASRGQGLGNQPQHF
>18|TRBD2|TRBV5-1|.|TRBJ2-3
TGCGCCAGCAGCTTTTCTAGCGGGGGGCCAACTAGCACAGATACGCAGTATTTT
CASSFSSGGPTSTDTQYF
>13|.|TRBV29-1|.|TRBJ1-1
TGCAGCGTATCATTTGGGGCGAACACTGAAGCTTTCTTT
CSVSFGANTEAFF
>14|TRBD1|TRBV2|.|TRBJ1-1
TGTGCCAGCATTTGGACAGGGGGCAAGGGGGAAGCTTTCTTT
CASIWTGGKGEAFF
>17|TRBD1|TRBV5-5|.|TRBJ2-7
TGTGCCAGCAGCCTTAGCACCCTGAGGGACAGGGGCTACGAGCAGTACTTC
CASSLSTLRDRGYEQYF
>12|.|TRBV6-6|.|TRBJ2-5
TGTGCCAGCAGTTACGTAAAAGAGACCCAGTACTTC
CASSYVKETQYF
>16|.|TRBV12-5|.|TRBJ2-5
TGTGCTAGTGGTTTGGAAGGGTGGGGGCCCCAAGAGACCCAGTACTTC
CASGLEGWGPQETQYF
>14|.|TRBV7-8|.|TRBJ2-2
TGTGCCAGCAGCTTACCTGTTAACACCGGGGAGCTGTTTTTT
CASSLPVNTGELFF
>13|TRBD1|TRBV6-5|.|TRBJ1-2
TGTGCCAGCAGAGCGGGACAGGGGCCGGGCTACACCTTC
CASRAGQGPGYTF
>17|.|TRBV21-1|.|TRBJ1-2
TGTGCCAGCAGCAAGGGATGGCAGGGTTGGGGGGATTATGGCTACACCTTC
CASSKGWQGWGDYGYTF